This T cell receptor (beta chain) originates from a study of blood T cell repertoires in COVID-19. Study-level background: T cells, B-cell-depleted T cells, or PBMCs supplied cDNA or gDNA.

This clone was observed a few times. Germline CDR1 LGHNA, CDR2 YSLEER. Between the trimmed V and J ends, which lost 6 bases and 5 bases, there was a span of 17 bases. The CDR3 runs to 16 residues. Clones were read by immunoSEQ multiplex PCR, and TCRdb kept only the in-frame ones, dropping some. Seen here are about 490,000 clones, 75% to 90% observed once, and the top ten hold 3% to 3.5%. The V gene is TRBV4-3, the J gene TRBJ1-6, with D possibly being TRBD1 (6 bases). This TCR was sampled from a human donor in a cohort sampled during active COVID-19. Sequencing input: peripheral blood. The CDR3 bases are TGCGCCAGCAGAAACCTGGACAGCGCACATAATTCACCCCTCCACTTT. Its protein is CASRNLDSAHNSPLHF.